The 18 T cell receptor beta chains below all came from one sample that was sequenced in a study of OX40 agonist ivuxolimab in advanced cancers. Profiling relied on immunoSEQ multiplex PCR, and the TCRdb table lists in-frame clones only, not all of them. The sample has around 67,000 clones; 70% to 90% are singletons. This specimen consisted of CD4+ or CD8+ T cells sorted from blood, obtained in a trial of the OX40 agonist ivuxolimab. The receptors shown here come from an adult with an advanced solid tumor such as melanoma, head and neck, liver or kidney cancer.

This rearrangement joins TRBV12-2 to TRBJ1-4; TRBD1, the D gene given by the table, was not confirmed from the DNA. TRBV12-2 is marked as a pseudogene. This CDR3 has 21 amino acids. This CDR3 reads CASRHHWSQGGRLATNEKLFF. The DNA for the CDR3 is TGTGCAAGTCGCCACCATTGGTCACAGGGTGGACGACTCGCAACTAATGAAAAACTGTTTTTT.

The rearrangement joins TRBV7-2 to TRBJ2-7; TRBD2 matches 9 bases. Germline-derived CDR1 and CDR2 are SGHTA and FQGNSA. V shed 5 bases and J 6 bases; nucleotides not matched to a gene: 23. The CDR3 covers 19 residues. The CDR3 protein is CASSPQPPRLAVPAGEQYF. The CDR3 nucleotides are TGTGCCAGCAGCCCTCAACCCCCACGACTAGCGGTACCCGCCGGCGAGCAGTACTTC.

The chain joins TRBV7-2 to TRBJ2-7; 9 bases map to TRBD2. The germline CDR1 and CDR2 sequences are SGHTA and FQGNSA. The CDR3 is made up of 15 amino acids. V gave up 1 base and J gave up 6 bases; unmatched junction bases: 7. CDR3 in DNA: TGTGCCAGCAGCTTAGTGGGTAGCGGGAGTGCCGAGCAGTACTTC. Protein sequence: CASSLVGSGSAEQYF.

This chain uses TRBV19 with TRBJ2-6, with D perhaps matching TRBD2 (6 bases). The germline gives CDR1 LNHDA, CDR2 SQIVND (reference sequence). V lost 10 bases, J lost 2 bases, and 15 bases lay in between. The CDR3 runs to 15 residues. DNA for the CDR3: TGTGCCACCAGCTTCGGAGGGGCTGGGGCCAACGTCCTGACTTTC. Protein sequence: CATSFGGAGANVLTF.

This clone was seen a single time. The rearrangement joins TRBV5-1 to TRBJ2-2, with D possibly TRBD1 on 6 matching bases. CDR1 and CDR2 (germline): SGHRS, YFSETQ. The V gene lost 2 bases and the J gene lost 0 bases, with 11 bases spanning the gap. The CDR3 consists of 16 residues. CDR3 region: CASSFQGPSNTGELFF. The CDR3 bases are TGCGCCAGCAGCTTTCAGGGGCCCTCGAACACCGGGGAGCTGTTTTTT.

CDR3 DNA: TGTGCCAGCAGCTTAGGATCCGTGAGCTCCTACAATGAGCAGTTCTTC. As protein: CASSLGSVSSYNEQFF. V gene TRBV7-2 combines with J gene TRBJ2-1; no clear D gene. The V gene's germline CDR1 is SGHTA and CDR2 FQGNSA. The CDR3 spans 16 residues. V dropped 1 base and J dropped 0 bases, with 10 bases sitting between them.

This chain joins TRBV13 and TRBJ2-5; TRBD2 aligns across 15 bases. The end of the DNA aligns better with TRBJ2-7, so the J call may be wrong. Looked up from germline, CDR1 is PRHDT and CDR2 is FYEKMQ (reference sequence). The CDR3 totals 16 residues. CDR3 nucleotides: TGTGCCAGCAGCTATCCGGGACTAGCGGGAGGCGGCGAGCAGTACTTC. Amino acids: CASSYPGLAGGGEQYF.

J is TRBJ2-5 and V is TRBV5-6, with 11 bases matching TRBD1. Germline-derived CDR1 and CDR2 are SGHDT and YYEEEE. Trimming at V came to 4 bases and at J to 5 bases, leaving 4 bases not matched to a gene. CDR3 length equals 14 residues. The CDR3 nucleotides read TGTGCCAGCAGCCGGACAGGGGGCGGTGAGACCCAGTACTTC. It yields the protein CASSRTGGGETQYF. The entire variable domain, with the rest obtained from reference TRBV5-6 and TRBJ2-5, is as follows: DAGVTQSPTHLIKTRGQQVTLRCSPKSGHDTVSWYQQALGQGPQFIFQYYEEEERQRGNFPDRFSGHQFPNYSSELNVNALLLGDSALYLCASSRTGGGETQYFGPGTRLLVL.

This sequence joins TRBV5-1 and TRBJ2-6; D remains ambiguous. Germline CDR1 and CDR2: SGHRS and YFSETQ. The CDR3 loop spans 17 amino acids. Trimming removed 1 base from V and 6 bases from J, with 17 bases in between. This CDR3 is CASSLRRSSPEANVLTF. Written as DNA, the CDR3 is TGCGCCAGCAGCTTGAGGAGAAGCTCACCAGAGGCCAACGTCCTGACTTTC.

The rearrangement uses TRBV27 and TRBJ1-4, with unresolved D. The CDR3 totals 14 residues. From germline, CDR1 is MNHEY and CDR2 SMNVEV (reference sequence). V was cut by 2 bases and J by 4 bases, with 8 bases left in between. The CDR3 reads CASSLGRNNEKLFF. The CDR3 DNA is TGTGCCAGCAGTTTAGGGCGCAATAATGAAAAACTGTTTTTT.

This rearrangement joins TRBV10-2 to TRBJ2-5; 12 bases line up with TRBD2. CDR1 is WSHSY and CDR2 is SAAADI in the germline V gene. V lost 7 bases and J lost 4; bases outside the gene matches: 1. The CDR3 consists of 13 residues. CDR3 bases: TGCGCCAGCAAGACTAGCGGGGGAGAGACCCAGTACTTC. It yields the protein CASKTSGGETQYF.

The V gene is TRBV15, the J gene TRBJ2-3; perhaps TRBD2 as D (5 bases). This CDR3 has 14 amino acids. Trimming removed 1 base at V and 3 bases at J, with 8 bases between. Per the germline V gene, CDR1 is LNHNV and CDR2 is YYDKDF (reference sequence). As DNA, the CDR3 is TGTGCCACCAGCAGAGGTTTAGCGACAGATACGCAGTATTTT. Its protein product is CATSRGLATDTQYF.

The chain links TRBV9 to TRBJ2-4; 10 bases are shared with TRBD2. This CDR3 has 16 residues. CDR1 is SGDLS, CDR2 YYNGEE, per germline. The junction had 8 bases not matched to a gene; V was cut back by 0 bases and J by 8 bases. The CDR3 nucleotides read TGTGCCAGCAGCGTAGCAACTAGCGGGATGGGTGACATTCAGTACTTC. This sequence encodes CASSVATSGMGDIQYF.

The V and J genes are TRBV18 and TRBJ2-1; D is possibly TRBD2 (6 bases). The V end lost 5 bases, the J end lost 8 bases, and 19 bases lay between the germline ends. The CDR3 loop spans 15 amino acids. Per the germline V gene, CDR1 is KGHSH and CDR2 is LQKENI. In nucleotides, the CDR3 is TGTGCCAGCTCAAAGCGGGCGAGGGAGAAGGATGAGCAGTTCTTC. It is translated as CASSKRAREKDEQFF.

V and J are TRBV5-6 and TRBJ2-7, with 8 bases identical to TRBD1. Germline V gene lookup returns CDR1 SGHDT and CDR2 YYEEEE. Trimming took 1 base from V and 4 from J; bases not matched to a gene: 4. CDR3 length: 14 residues. The CDR3 bases are TGTGCCAGCAGCTTGATAGACAGGGGTTACGAGCAGTACTTC. Protein: CASSLIDRGYEQYF.

The chain combines TRBV28 with TRBJ1-4, with unresolved D. From germline, CDR1 is MDHEN and CDR2 SYDVKM. Trimming took off 8 bases at V and 6 bases at J, with 13 bases between the two ends. This CDR3 spans 13 amino acids. The CDR3 loop reads CASRAGIYEKLFF. The CDR3 DNA is TGTGCCAGCCGGGCAGGTATATATGAAAAACTGTTTTTT.

Points on this clone: Additional DNA sequences in this sample encode the identical CDR3. This chain links TRBV9 with TRBJ2-2; TRBD1 might be the D (5 bases). In germline, CDR1 is SGDLS, CDR2 YYNGEE. The CDR3 length is 15 residues. The V and J ends lost 3 bases and 0 bases respectively, with 9 bases between them. The CDR3 here is CASSGTLANTGELFF. For the CDR3, the DNA is TGTGCCAGCAGCGGGACACTCGCGAACACCGGGGAGCTGTTTTTT. Filled out from reference TRBV9 and TRBJ2-2, the complete variable domain reads DSGVTQTPKHLITATGQRVTLRCSPRSGDLSVYWYQQSLDQGLQFLIQYYNGEERAKGNILERFSAQQFPDLHSELNLSSLELGDSALYFCASSGTLANTGELFFGEGSRLTVL.

The V call is TRBV28, the J call TRBJ2-7, with D unresolved. The V end was cut by 3 bases, the J end by 0 bases, with 15 bases between. Per germline, CDR1 MDHEN and CDR2 SYDVKM. This CDR3 is 16 amino acids long. CDR3 sequence: CASSLASVGISYEQYF. CDR3 nucleotide sequence: TGTGCCAGCAGTTTGGCATCTGTGGGGATCTCCTACGAGCAGTACTTC.